One and the same sample provided the 25 T cell receptor beta chains below, sequenced in a study of blood T cell repertoires in COVID-19. The data were produced by immunoSEQ multiplex PCR, yet TCRdb's version contains in-frame clones alone and is incomplete. The table records more than 65,000 clones, 70% to 75% of them present only once. Sequencing was done on a sample of peripheral blood. The receptors here all came from a woman in her 70s with acute or convalescent COVID-19.

In this sample, this clone turned up once. V usage is TRBV6-5 and J usage is TRBJ2-7; a weak D match, TRBD1 (6 bases). The CDR3 sequence is 15 residues long. Germline-derived CDR1 and CDR2 are MNHEY and SVGAGI. The V gene lost 2 bases and the J gene lost 7 bases, with 18 bases spanning the gap. CDR3 loop: CASSYEGGSAREQYF. DNA of the CDR3: TGTGCCAGCAGTTACGAAGGGGGATCAGCTAGGGAGCAGTACTTC.

CDR3 protein: CASSGQGTPSLFF. In DNA form, the CDR3 reads TGTGCCAGCAGTGGACAGGGGACCCCTTCTTTGTTCTTC. The V and J genes are TRBV28 and TRBJ2-1; 9 nucleotides agree with TRBD1. Trimming cost V 5 bases and J 15 bases; bases outside gene matches: 11. Germline lookup yields CDR1 MDHEN and CDR2 SYDVKM. This CDR3 comprises 13 residues.

The chain employs TRBV18 and TRBJ1-5; 7 bases agree with TRBD1. The CDR3 is 17 amino acids. J was trimmed by 6 bases and V by 2 bases; bases with no gene match: 13. The V gene's germline CDR1 is KGHSH and CDR2 LQKENI. The chain's CDR3 is CASSPIGGRDIGQPQHF. The CDR3 DNA reads as TGTGCCAGCTCACCAATAGGGGGCAGGGACATAGGTCAGCCCCAGCATTTT. Full variable domain (missing parts from reference TRBV18 and TRBJ1-5): NAGVMQNPRHLVRRRGQEARLRCSPMKGHSHVYWYRQLPEEGLKFMVYLQKENIIDESGMPKERFSAEFPKEGPSILRIQQVVRGDSAAYFCASSPIGGRDIGQPQHFGDGTRLSIL.

The chain combines TRBV6-5 with TRBJ2-1; D perhaps matches TRBD1 (6 bases). The CDR3 is 13 residues long. Per the germline V gene, CDR1 is MNHEY and CDR2 is SVGAGI. V lost 7 bases and J lost 9, with 16 bases in between. CDR3 protein: CASIKLGGSEQFF. CDR3 nucleotide sequence: TGTGCCAGCATCAAACTAGGGGGTTCTGAGCAGTTCTTC.

For the CDR3, the DNA is TGTGCCATCAGATTTCGGGACAGCTATGGCTACACCTTC. Translating it yields CAIRFRDSYGYTF. This chain uses TRBV10-3 with TRBJ1-2; TRBD1 matches 7 bases. Trimming took 6 bases from V and 4 from J; bases not matched to a gene: 5. The CDR3 has 13 amino acids. Germline CDR1 and CDR2: ENHRY and SYGVKD.

The chain combines TRBV19 with TRBJ2-2; 7 bases map to TRBD1. Germline V CDR1 and CDR2: LNHDA, SQIVND (reference sequence). The trim removed 4 bases at V and 1 base at J, leaving 6 bases unmatched. The CDR3 sequence is 16 residues long. CDR3 residues: CASSTSTGRNTGELFF. As DNA, the CDR3 is TGTGCCAGTAGTACCTCGACAGGGAGGAACACCGGGGAGCTGTTTTTT.

This clone was counted a few times. The genes are TRBV7-6 and TRBJ1-2; 7 bases fit TRBD1. CDR3 length equals 17 residues. Trimming cost V 1 base and J 4 bases; bases outside gene matches: 12. Germline-derived CDR1 and CDR2 are SGHVS and FNYEAQ. The CDR3 coding sequence is TGTGCCAGCAGCTTAGATCGGGACAGCCGACAACTCTATGGCTACACCTTC. Protein sequence: CASSLDRDSRQLYGYTF.

This rearrangement joins TRBV29-1 to TRBJ2-2; a weak D match, TRBD1 (5 bases). The CDR3 is 15 residues long. Looked up from germline, CDR1 is SQVTM and CDR2 is ANQGSEA. Trimming cost V 7 bases and J 7 bases, with 22 bases left between them. In nucleotides, the CDR3 is TGCAGCGCCGCACGCCCTGGAAGGGGCGGCGGGGAGCTGTTTTTT. This translates into CSAARPGRGGGELFF.

The chain combines TRBV6-2 or TRBV6-3 with TRBJ2-2; the match to TRBD2 covers 11 bases. The J segment lost 2 bases and the V segment lost 5 bases, leaving 4 bases of the junction unmatched. Germline loops: CDR1 MNHEY, CDR2 SVGEGT. CDR3 length: 16 residues. The CDR3 DNA reads TGTGCCAGCAGTGCCACTAGCGGGGGCAACACCGGGGAGCTGTTTTTT. Its translation: CASSATSGGNTGELFF.

The chain couples TRBV19 to TRBJ1-3; 9 bases align to TRBD1. Germline V gives CDR1 LNHDA, CDR2 SQIVND (reference sequence). This CDR3 spans 15 amino acids. The V and J ends lost 4 bases and 2 bases, in that order; junction bases with no gene match: 3. The CDR3: CASSRGQGTGNTIYF. The CDR3 DNA is TGTGCCAGTAGTAGAGGACAGGGGACTGGAAACACCATATATTTT. The complete variable domain, with remaining parts taken from reference TRBV19 and TRBJ1-3, reads DGGITQSPKYLFRKEGQNVTLSCEQNLNHDAMYWYRQDPGQGLRLIYYSQIVNDFQKGDIAEGYSVSREKKESFPLTVTSAQKNPTAFYLCASSRGQGTGNTIYFGEGSWLTVV.

A single count supports this clone. This chain connects TRBV29-1 to TRBJ1-5; maybe TRBD1 (5 bases). The ends were cut back, 4 bases at V and 4 bases at J, with 11 bases in the middle. CDR1 and CDR2 (germline): SQVTM, ANQGSEA. The CDR3 consists of 13 residues. CDR3 sequence (DNA): TGCAGCGTTGGAGACAGCGAGAATCAGCCCCAGCATTTT. It translates to CSVGDSENQPQHF.

The V and J genes are TRBV7-9 and TRBJ2-1, with no clear D. The length of the CDR3 is 11 residues. Trimming took off 5 bases at V and 8 bases at J, with 7 bases between the two ends. Germline V lookup: CDR1 SEHNR, CDR2 FQNEAQ (reference sequence). CDR3: CASSRSDEQFF. The CDR3 DNA sequence: TGTGCCAGCAGCCGGTCGGATGAGCAGTTCTTC.

This sequence joins TRBV7-2 and TRBJ1-1; no reliable D call. The CDR3 covers 13 residues. V was trimmed by 3 bases and J by 1 base, leaving 6 bases between them. Germline-derived CDR1 and CDR2 are SGHTA and FQGNSA. CDR3 amino acids: CASSFKQNTEAFF. In DNA form, the CDR3 reads TGTGCCAGCAGCTTTAAGCAGAACACTGAAGCTTTCTTT.

The chain recombines TRBV2 with TRBJ2-1; 7 positions agree with TRBD2. The J segment lost 0 bases and the V segment lost 1 base, leaving 15 bases of the junction unmatched. Per germline, CDR1 SNHLY and CDR2 FYNNEI. The CDR3 covers 20 residues. CDR3 sequence reads: CASSEVGGTTPTSSYNEQFF. The CDR3 nucleotides are TGTGCCAGCAGTGAAGTGGGCGGGACTACTCCCACGAGCTCCTACAATGAGCAGTTCTTC.

The chain combines TRBV6-2 or TRBV6-3 with TRBJ1-1, with D hard to call. Germline V gene lookup returns CDR1 MNHEY and CDR2 SVGEGT. The CDR3 is 15 residues long. With 3 bases removed from V and 4 bases from J, the gap between germline ends came to 15 bases. This chain's CDR3 is CASSYRVSGSTEAFF. For the CDR3, the DNA is TGTGCCAGCAGTTATAGGGTCTCGGGGAGCACTGAAGCTTTCTTT.

The chain has TRBV29-1 and TRBJ1-2; 8 positions match TRBD1. Germline CDR1 SQVTM, CDR2 ANQGSEA. Trimming cost V 0 bases and J 7 bases; bases outside gene matches: 4. The CDR3 loop spans 13 amino acids. The CDR3 DNA is TGCAGCGTTGAAGATAGACAGGGGAGTGGCTACACCTTC. Translating gives CSVEDRQGSGYTF.

V usage is TRBV9 and J usage is TRBJ1-3; D is possibly TRBD1 (6 bases). This CDR3 spans 14 amino acids. The germline V gene has CDR1 SGDLS and CDR2 YYNGEE. The V gene lost 3 bases and the J gene lost 1 base, with 8 bases spanning the gap. DNA for the CDR3: TGTGCCAGCAGCGGGACAGTGTCTGGAAACACCATATATTTT. It yields the protein CASSGTVSGNTIYF.

V usage is TRBV6-2 or TRBV6-3 and J usage is TRBJ2-2; 9 bases fit TRBD2. CDR1 MNHEY and CDR2 SVGEGT come from the germline V gene. With V trimmed by 6 bases and J by 0 bases, 8 bases remained unmatched. The CDR3 loop spans 17 amino acids. The CDR3 sequence: CASSDGPSGTNTGELFF. CDR3 coding DNA: TGTGCCAGCAGCGACGGGCCTAGCGGGACGAACACCGGGGAGCTGTTTTTT.

This clone occurred a few times. The chain employs TRBV5-1 and TRBJ2-3; tentative D call: TRBD2 (6 bases). The CDR3 extends over 16 amino acids. Germline lookup yields CDR1 SGHRS and CDR2 YFSETQ. The V and J ends lost 4 bases and 2 bases respectively, with 17 bases between them. This CDR3 reads CASSPFSGGTTDTQYF. The CDR3 DNA sequence: TGCGCCAGCAGCCCCTTTAGTGGGGGGACCACAGATACGCAGTATTTT.

The chain is built from TRBV24-1 and TRBJ2-5, with a tentative D call TRBD1 (6 bases). The CDR3 totals 16 residues. V shed 0 bases and J shed 2 bases, with 12 bases lying between them. Germline assignment: CDR1 KGHDR and CDR2 SFDVKD. The DNA of the CDR3 is TGTGCCACCAGTGATTTGACAGGGCTGGGACAAGAGACCCAGTACTTC. It encodes CATSDLTGLGQETQYF.

CDR3 DNA sequence: TGTGCCAGCAGCTTGGGAACCTATAGCAATCAGCCCCAGCATTTT. Translating it yields CASSLGTYSNQPQHF. The gene calls are TRBV5-6 and TRBJ1-5; the D is unclear. Germline V gene lookup returns CDR1 SGHDT and CDR2 YYEEEE. V shed 0 bases and J shed 0 bases, with 7 bases lying between them. CDR3 length: 15 amino acids.

V is TRBV27 and J is TRBJ1-3; D may be TRBD1 (5 bases). Trimming stripped 5 bases from V and 0 bases from J, with 14 bases between. Germline CDR1 and CDR2: MNHEY and SMNVEV (reference sequence). This CDR3 comprises 16 residues. The CDR3 nucleotides are TGTGCCAGCAGTGTGGCGGGGCTTAGCTCTGGAAACACCATATATTTT. Translation: CASSVAGLSSGNTIYF.

This clone has only a few counts. The DNA of the CDR3 is TGTGCCAGCAGCTTAGATCGGGCGGGTGGCTACACCTTC. This gives the protein CASSLDRAGGYTF. The chain joins TRBV11-2 to TRBJ1-2; D is ambiguous. CDR1 and CDR2 from the germline V gene are SGHAT and FQNNGV. Trimming removed 0 bases at V and 7 bases at J, with 9 bases between. The CDR3 extends over 13 amino acids.

This clone was seen a few times. The genes are TRBV13 and TRBJ2-7, with D hard to call. The CDR3 totals 11 residues. Trimming stripped 2 bases from V and 6 bases from J, with 5 bases between. The germline CDR1 and CDR2 sequences are PRHDT and FYEKMQ (reference sequence). The chain's CDR3 is CASSLLREQYF. Written as DNA, the CDR3 is TGTGCCAGCAGCTTACTCCGCGAGCAGTACTTC. Looking up the rest from reference TRBV13 and TRBJ2-7 gives the full variable domain: AAGVIQSPRHLIKEKRETATLKCYPIPRHDTVYWYQQGPGQDPQFLISFYEKMQSDKGSIPDRFSAQQFSDYHSELNMSSLELGDSALYFCASSLLREQYFGPGTRLTVT.

The chain combines TRBV5-4 with TRBJ2-5; D is unclear. Germline CDR1 SGHNT, CDR2 YYREEE (reference sequence). This CDR3 spans 14 amino acids. V was shortened by 0 bases and J by 2 bases, with 8 bases between the two germline ends. Here the CDR3 reads CASSLDQKQETQYF. DNA of the CDR3: TGTGCCAGCAGCTTGGACCAGAAGCAAGAGACCCAGTACTTC.